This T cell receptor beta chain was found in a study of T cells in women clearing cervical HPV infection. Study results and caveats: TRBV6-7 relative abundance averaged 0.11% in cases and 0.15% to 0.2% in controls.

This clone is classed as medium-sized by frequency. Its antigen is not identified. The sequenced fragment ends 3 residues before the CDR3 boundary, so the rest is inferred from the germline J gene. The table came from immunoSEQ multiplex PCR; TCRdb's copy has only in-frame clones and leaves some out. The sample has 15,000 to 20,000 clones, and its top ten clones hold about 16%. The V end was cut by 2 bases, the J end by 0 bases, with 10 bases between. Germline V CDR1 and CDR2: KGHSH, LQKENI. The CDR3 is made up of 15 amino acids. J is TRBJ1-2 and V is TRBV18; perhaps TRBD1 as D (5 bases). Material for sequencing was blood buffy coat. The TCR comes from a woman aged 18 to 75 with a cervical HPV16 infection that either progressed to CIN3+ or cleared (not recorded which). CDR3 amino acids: CASSPSTVSNYGYTF. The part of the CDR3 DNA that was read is TGTGCCAGCTCACCATCGACAGTGTCTAACTATGGC.